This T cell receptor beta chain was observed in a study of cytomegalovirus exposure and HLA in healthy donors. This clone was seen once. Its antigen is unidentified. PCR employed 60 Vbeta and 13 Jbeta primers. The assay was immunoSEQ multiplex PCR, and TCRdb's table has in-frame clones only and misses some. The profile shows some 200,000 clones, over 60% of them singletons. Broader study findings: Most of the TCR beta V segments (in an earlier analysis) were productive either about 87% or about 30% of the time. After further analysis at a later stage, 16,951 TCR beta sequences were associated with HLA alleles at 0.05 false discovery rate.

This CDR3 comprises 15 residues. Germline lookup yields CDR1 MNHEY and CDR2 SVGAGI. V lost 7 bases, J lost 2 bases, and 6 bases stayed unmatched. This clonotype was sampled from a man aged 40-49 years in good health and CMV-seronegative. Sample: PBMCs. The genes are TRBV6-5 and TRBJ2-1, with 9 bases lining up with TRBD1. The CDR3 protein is CASNPGTGTYNEQFF. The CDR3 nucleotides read TGTGCCAGCAACCCCGGGACAGGGACCTACAATGAGCAGTTCTTC.